Shown below are 13 T cell receptor beta chains from a single sample sequenced in a study of blood T cell repertoires in COVID-19. Produced via immunoSEQ multiplex PCR; TCRdb's table is partial and in-frame only. The profile shows around 140,000 clones, roughly 89% of them singletons. The sample comprised peripheral blood. The receptor source for this set is a man aged 45 to 65 with active or convalescent COVID-19.

The V gene is TRBV19, the J gene TRBJ1-2; weak D call: TRBD1 (6 bases). With 10 bases removed from V and 0 bases from J, the gap between germline ends came to 18 bases. The CDR3 has 15 residues. Germline loops: CDR1 LNHDA, CDR2 SQIVND (reference sequence). The CDR3 here is CATQRGTETNYGYTF. Here the CDR3 DNA reads TGTGCCACTCAAAGGGGGACCGAAACTAACTATGGCTACACCTTC.

This rearrangement joins TRBV7-8 to TRBJ2-2, with D perhaps TRBD2 (7 bases). Germline V gives CDR1 SGHVS, CDR2 FQNEAQ. V was shortened by 5 bases and J by 4 bases, with 17 bases between the two germline ends. The length of the CDR3 is 16 residues. CDR3 DNA sequence: TGTGCCAGCAGCCCCGAGGGGGGGTTGGTCACCGGGGAGCTGTTTTTT. It translates to CASSPEGGLVTGELFF.

The count of this clone is one. The gene calls are TRBV5-1 and TRBJ1-1; no clear D gene. The CDR3 totals 13 residues. The germline V gene has CDR1 SGHRS and CDR2 YFSETQ. V lost 2 bases and J 2 bases, leaving 7 bases between the germline ends. CDR3 protein: CASSFQINTEAFF. CDR3 coding DNA: TGCGCCAGCAGCTTCCAAATTAACACTGAAGCTTTCTTT.

This chain joins TRBV6-5 and TRBJ1-2, with D possibly TRBD1 on 6 matching bases. Germline-derived CDR1 and CDR2 are MNHEY and SVGAGI. V gave up 5 bases and J gave up 0 bases, with 13 bases separating them. CDR3 length equals 15 residues. CDR3 DNA: TGTGCCAGCAGTAAGGACAGTTTTTCTAACTATGGCTACACCTTC. Translated, it gives CASSKDSFSNYGYTF.

CDR3 bases: TGTGCCAGCAGTTTGACTAGCGGGGGCCAAGATACGCAGTATTTT. Translated, it gives CASSLTSGGQDTQYF. The chain combines TRBV7-2 with TRBJ2-3; 12 positions agree with TRBD2. The length of the CDR3 is 15 residues. V trimming: 6 bases; J trimming: 5 bases; junction bases outside the gene matches: 6. Germline V CDR1 and CDR2: SGHTA, FQGNSA. The full variable domain, its missing parts supplied by reference TRBV7-2 and TRBJ2-3, is GAGVSQSPSNKVTEKGKDVELRCDPISGHTALYWYRQSLGQGLEFLIYFQGNSAPDKSGLPSDRFSAERTGGSVSTLTIQRTQQEDSAVYLCASSLTSGGQDTQYFGPGTRLTVL.

The chain is built from TRBV18 and TRBJ2-5, with D possibly matching TRBD1 (5 bases). The CDR3 runs 14 residues. Germline loops: CDR1 KGHSH, CDR2 LQKENI. V dropped 4 bases and J dropped 0 bases, with 9 bases sitting between them. CDR3 amino acids: CASSLSTDQETQYF. In nucleotides, the CDR3 is TGTGCCAGCTCACTCTCGACAGACCAAGAGACCCAGTACTTC.

The chain has TRBV5-6 and TRBJ1-5; 7 bases agree with TRBD1. V trimming: 2 bases; J trimming: 0 bases; junction bases outside the gene matches: 2. Germline loops: CDR1 SGHDT, CDR2 YYEEEE. This CDR3 spans 15 amino acids. Here the CDR3 reads CASSFTGVSNQPQHF. Written as DNA, the CDR3 is TGTGCCAGCAGCTTCACAGGGGTTAGCAATCAGCCCCAGCATTTT.

The chain carries TRBV27 and TRBJ1-4; D gene unclear. The V gene's germline CDR1 is MNHEY and CDR2 SMNVEV (reference sequence). The CDR3 spans 15 residues. The V end lost 4 bases, the J end lost 4 bases, and 13 bases lay between the germline ends. The CDR3 DNA sequence: TGTGCCAGCAGTTACTTAGGAAGCGGTAATGAAAAACTGTTTTTT. Its translation is CASSYLGSGNEKLFF.

This clone was counted a single time. This chain connects TRBV5-4 to TRBJ2-7; D may be TRBD1 (5 bases). Germline loops: CDR1 SGHNT, CDR2 YYREEE (reference sequence). With 0 bases removed from V and 5 bases from J, the gap between germline ends came to 12 bases. The CDR3 loop spans 14 amino acids. The CDR3 coding sequence is TGTGCCAGCAGCTTGGTCGGCAGGGCGGACGAGCAGTACTTC. It specifies CASSLVGRADEQYF.

V is TRBV11-2 and J is TRBJ1-3; 9 bases are shared with TRBD1. The germline V gene has CDR1 SGHAT and CDR2 FQNNGV. The CDR3 extends over 14 amino acids. Unmatched junction bases numbered 5, after V lost 3 bases and J lost 8 bases. CDR3: CASSLDRGADTIYF. CDR3 DNA: TGTGCCAGCAGCTTGGACAGGGGTGCGGACACCATATATTTT.

The chain has TRBV19 and TRBJ1-1, with no clear D. V was shortened by 3 bases and J by 6 bases, with 11 bases between the two germline ends. CDR3 length: 13 amino acids. The germline CDR1 and CDR2 sequences are LNHDA and SQIVND (reference sequence). The CDR3 protein is CASSIREGSEAFF. In DNA, the CDR3 is TGTGCCAGTAGTATCCGCGAGGGTTCTGAAGCTTTCTTT.

The chain employs TRBV25-1 and TRBJ2-5; D possibly corresponds to TRBD1 (5 bases). V shed 4 bases and J shed 1 base, with 7 bases lying between them. The CDR3 extends over 13 amino acids. Germline CDR1 MGHDK, CDR2 SYGVNS. CDR3 residues: CASSATVQETQYF. The CDR3 coding sequence is TGTGCCAGCAGTGCGACAGTCCAAGAGACCCAGTACTTC. The full variable domain, with the rest looked up from reference TRBV25-1 and TRBJ2-5, is EADIYQTPRYLVIGTGKKITLECSQTMGHDKMYWYQQDPGMELHLIHYSYGVNSTEKGDLSSESTVSRIRTEHFPLTLESARPSHTSQYLCASSATVQETQYFGPGTRLLVL.

V and J are TRBV30 and TRBJ1-2, with 8 bases identical to TRBD1. Losses at the gene ends were 4 bases for V and 0 bases for J; bases not matched to a gene: 4. Per germline, CDR1 GTSNPN and CDR2 SVGIG (reference sequence). This CDR3 is built from 14 residues. The DNA of the CDR3 is TGTGCCTGGACCAGGGGGCCTTCTAACTATGGCTACACCTTC. Protein sequence: CAWTRGPSNYGYTF.